This T cell receptor (beta chain) stems from a study of PD-1 blockade in classical Hodgkin lymphoma. Time point here: cycle 4 day 1 (C4D1), after more than 5 weeks of nivolumab. Every patient had relapsed following autologous stem cell transplantation, and cohorts differed in brentuximab vedotin exposure. Negative selection with magnetic separation was used to purify CD4+ T cells from thawed PBMCs. Sequenced by immunoSEQ multiplex PCR; TCRdb stores in-frame clones only, minus some. This sample has tens of thousands of clones; more than 60% occur once, and the top ten carry approximately 0.52%. Study outcomes and limitations: The diversity seen at baseline in complete responders resembled that of newly diagnosed patients. Baseline TCR diversity was reportedly lower in newly diagnosed patients than healthy donors. A significant rise in TCR diversity by C4D1 was seen for CD4+ but not CD8+ cells.

Concerning this clone: Its target is unknown.

Source: CD4+ T cells from blood, taken before the fourth cycle of nivolumab. The receptor's source is a human donor with classical Hodgkin lymphoma.

CDR3 coding DNA: TGTGCCAGCAGCCGTAAGGGACTAGCGGGGGCGAATGAGCAGTTCTTC. Encoded protein: CASSRKGLAGANEQFF. The rearrangement links TRBV7-2 to TRBJ2-1, with 14 bases that match TRBD2. The CDR3 totals 16 residues. Germline CDR1 and CDR2: SGHTA and FQGNSA. V lost 5 bases to trimming and J lost 7 bases; unmatched junction nucleotides: 7.